This T cell receptor (beta chain) derives from a study of cytomegalovirus exposure and HLA in healthy donors. About the research overall: The 120 or so validation repertoires were produced on the same platform as the 720 or so repertoires of the first cohort. This was reported in a later analysis.

Profiled with immunoSEQ multiplex PCR; TCRdb holds only in-frame clones, not every one. The sample yields tens of thousands of clones, 90% to 96% seen once. Germline lookup yields CDR1 SNHLY and CDR2 FYNNEI. V lost 0 bases and J lost 1; bases outside the gene matches: 3. The CDR3 runs 16 residues. On this clone: Its matching antigen is unknown.

Whole-study findings and limits: Listed as cytomegalovirus-associated were 150 or so TCR beta chains. Cytomegalovirus status was reportedly diagnosed by the classifier with high sensitivity and specificity.

The TCR was taken from a woman in her late teens or twenties in good health and CMV-seronegative. Sequencing was done on a sample of PBMCs. This chain links TRBV2 with TRBJ2-5, with TRBD2 matching 9 bases. Here the CDR3 DNA reads TGTGCCAGCAGTGAAGCCCTAGCGGGGCCCCAAGAGACCCAGTACTTC. This translates into CASSEALAGPQETQYF.